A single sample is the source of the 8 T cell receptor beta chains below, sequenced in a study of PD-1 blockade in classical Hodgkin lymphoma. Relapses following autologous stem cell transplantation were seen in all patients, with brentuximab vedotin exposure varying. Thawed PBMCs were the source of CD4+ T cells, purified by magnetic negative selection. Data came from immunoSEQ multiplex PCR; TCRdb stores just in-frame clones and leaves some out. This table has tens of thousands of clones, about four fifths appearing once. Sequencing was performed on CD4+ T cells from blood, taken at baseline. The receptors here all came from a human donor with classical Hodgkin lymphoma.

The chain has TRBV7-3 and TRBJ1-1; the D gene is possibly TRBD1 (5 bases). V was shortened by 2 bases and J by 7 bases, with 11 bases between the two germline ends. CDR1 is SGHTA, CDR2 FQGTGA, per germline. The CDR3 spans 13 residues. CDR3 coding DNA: TGTGCCAGCAGCTTACAGGGAGAACGTGAAGCTTTCTTT. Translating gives CASSLQGEREAFF.

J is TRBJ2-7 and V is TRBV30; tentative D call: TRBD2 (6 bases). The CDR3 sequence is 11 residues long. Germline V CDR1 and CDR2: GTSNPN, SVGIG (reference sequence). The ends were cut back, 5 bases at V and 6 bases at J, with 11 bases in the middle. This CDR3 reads CAWSEGTEQYF. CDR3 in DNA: TGTGCCTGGTCGGAGGGTACCGAGCAGTACTTC.

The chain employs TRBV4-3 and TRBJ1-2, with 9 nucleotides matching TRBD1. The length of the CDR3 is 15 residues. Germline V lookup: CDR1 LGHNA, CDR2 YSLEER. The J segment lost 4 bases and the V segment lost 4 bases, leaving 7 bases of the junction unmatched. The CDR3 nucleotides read TGCGCCAGCAGCCGAGCCGGGACAGGGTCCTATGGCTACACCTTC. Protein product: CASSRAGTGSYGYTF.

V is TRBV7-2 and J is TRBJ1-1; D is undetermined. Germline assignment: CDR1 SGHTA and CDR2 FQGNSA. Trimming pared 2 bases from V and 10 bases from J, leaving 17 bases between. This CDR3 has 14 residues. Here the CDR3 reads CASSLSQSARGAFF. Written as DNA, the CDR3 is TGTGCCAGCAGCTTAAGTCAGTCCGCGCGGGGAGCTTTCTTT.

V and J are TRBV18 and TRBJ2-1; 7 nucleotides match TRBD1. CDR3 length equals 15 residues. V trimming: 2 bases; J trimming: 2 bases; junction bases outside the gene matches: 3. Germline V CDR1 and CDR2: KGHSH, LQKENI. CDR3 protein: CASSPRGQAYNEQFF. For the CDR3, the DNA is TGTGCCAGCTCACCAAGAGGACAGGCCTACAATGAGCAGTTCTTC.

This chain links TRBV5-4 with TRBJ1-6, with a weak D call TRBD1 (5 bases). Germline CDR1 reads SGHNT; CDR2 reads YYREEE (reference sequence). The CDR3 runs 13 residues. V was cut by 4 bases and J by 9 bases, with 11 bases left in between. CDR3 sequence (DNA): TGTGCCAGCAGCCAGGACGGGACTTCACCCCTCCACTTT. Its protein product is CASSQDGTSPLHF.

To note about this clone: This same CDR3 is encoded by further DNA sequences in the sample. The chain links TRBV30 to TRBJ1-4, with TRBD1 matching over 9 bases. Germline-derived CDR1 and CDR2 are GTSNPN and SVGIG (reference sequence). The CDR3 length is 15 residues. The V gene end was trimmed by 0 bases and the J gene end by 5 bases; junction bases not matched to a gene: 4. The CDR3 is CAWSVRGTGNEKLFF. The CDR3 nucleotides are TGTGCCTGGAGTGTACGTGGGACAGGGAATGAAAAACTGTTTTTT.

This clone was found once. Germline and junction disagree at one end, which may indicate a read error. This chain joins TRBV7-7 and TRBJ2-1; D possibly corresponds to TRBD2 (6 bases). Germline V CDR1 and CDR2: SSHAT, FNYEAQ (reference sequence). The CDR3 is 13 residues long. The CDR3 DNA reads TGTGCTAGCAGCTTGAGGGACTGGAATGAGCAGTTCTTC. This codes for CASSLRDWNEQFF.